This T cell receptor beta chain was found in a study of T cell repertoires in cytomegalovirus infection. This clonotype turned up a few times. The target antigen is unknown. V was shortened by 6 bases and J by 4 bases, with 19 bases between the two germline ends. The length of the CDR3 is 16 residues. Per germline, CDR1 MDHEN and CDR2 SYDVKM. Each CDR3 protein gets one entry after TCRdb re-called the reads with MiXCR. This table has hundreds of thousands of distinct CDR3 sequences, 9.6% appearing once. Study-wide results and caveats: HLA-C-restricted, CMV-specific TCR beta clonotypes were dominant ex vivo.

The sequenced sample was PBMCs. The genes are TRBV28 and TRBJ2-4; a possible D gene is TRBD1 (6 bases). This TCR derives from a human donor in good health (CMV status not recorded). Some clones in this sample may be carry-over from other donors' samples. In DNA, the CDR3 is TGTGCCAGCAGGACTACTCGACAGGCGCTAAAAAACATTCAGTACTTC. Encoded protein: CASRTTRQALKNIQYF.